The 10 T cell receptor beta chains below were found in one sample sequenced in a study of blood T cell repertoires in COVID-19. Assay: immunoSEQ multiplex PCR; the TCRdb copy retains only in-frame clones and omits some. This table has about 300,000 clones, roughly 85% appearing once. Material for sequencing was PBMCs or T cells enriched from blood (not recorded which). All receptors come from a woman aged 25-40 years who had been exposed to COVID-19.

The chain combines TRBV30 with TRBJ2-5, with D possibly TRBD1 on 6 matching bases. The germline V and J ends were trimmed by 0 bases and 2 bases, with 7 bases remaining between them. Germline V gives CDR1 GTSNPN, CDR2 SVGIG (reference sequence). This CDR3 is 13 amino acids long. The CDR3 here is CAWSVGGQETQYF. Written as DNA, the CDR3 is TGTGCCTGGAGTGTAGGGGGTCAAGAGACCCAGTACTTC.

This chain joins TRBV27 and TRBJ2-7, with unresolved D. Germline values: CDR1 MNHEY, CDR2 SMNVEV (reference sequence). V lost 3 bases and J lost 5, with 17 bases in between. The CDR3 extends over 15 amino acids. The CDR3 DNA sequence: TGTGCCAGCAGTTTTAGCCAATTACTCATCCACGAGCAGTACTTC. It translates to CASSFSQLLIHEQYF.

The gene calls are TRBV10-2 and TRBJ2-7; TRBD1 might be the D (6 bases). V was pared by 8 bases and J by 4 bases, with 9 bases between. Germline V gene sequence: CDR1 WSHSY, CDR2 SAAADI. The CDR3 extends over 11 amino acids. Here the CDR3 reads CASRGGYEQYF. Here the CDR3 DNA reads TGCGCCAGCCGAGGGGGTTACGAGCAGTACTTC.

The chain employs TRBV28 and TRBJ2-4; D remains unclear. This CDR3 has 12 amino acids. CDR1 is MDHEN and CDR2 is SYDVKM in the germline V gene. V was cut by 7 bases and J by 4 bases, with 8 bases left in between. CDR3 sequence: CASNSQKNIQYF. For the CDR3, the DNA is TGTGCCAGCAATTCTCAGAAAAACATTCAGTACTTC.

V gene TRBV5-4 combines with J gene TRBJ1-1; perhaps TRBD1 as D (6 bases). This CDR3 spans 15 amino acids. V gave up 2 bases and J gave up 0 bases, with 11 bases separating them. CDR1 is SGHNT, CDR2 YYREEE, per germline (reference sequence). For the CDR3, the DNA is TGTGCCAGCAGCTTTAACGACAGGATGAACACTGAAGCTTTCTTT. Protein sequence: CASSFNDRMNTEAFF.

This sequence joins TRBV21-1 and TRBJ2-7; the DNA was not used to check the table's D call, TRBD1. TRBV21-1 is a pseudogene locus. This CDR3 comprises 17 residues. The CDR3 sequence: CASSKVVSGQACYEQYF. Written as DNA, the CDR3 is TGTGCCAGCAGCAAAGTTGTATCCGGACAGGCCTGTTACGAGCAGTACTTC.

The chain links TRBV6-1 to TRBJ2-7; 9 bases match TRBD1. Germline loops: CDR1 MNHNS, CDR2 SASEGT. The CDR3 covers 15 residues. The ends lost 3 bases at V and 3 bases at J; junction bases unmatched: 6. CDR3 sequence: CASSERTGELYEQYF. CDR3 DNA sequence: TGTGCCAGCAGTGAGAGGACAGGGGAACTCTACGAGCAGTACTTC.

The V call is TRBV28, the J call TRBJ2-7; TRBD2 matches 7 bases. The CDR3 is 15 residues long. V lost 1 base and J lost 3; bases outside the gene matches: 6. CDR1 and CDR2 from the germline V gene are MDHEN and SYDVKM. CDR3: CASSLFAGVNYEQYF. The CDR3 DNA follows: TGTGCCAGCAGTTTATTTGCGGGAGTTAACTACGAGCAGTACTTC.

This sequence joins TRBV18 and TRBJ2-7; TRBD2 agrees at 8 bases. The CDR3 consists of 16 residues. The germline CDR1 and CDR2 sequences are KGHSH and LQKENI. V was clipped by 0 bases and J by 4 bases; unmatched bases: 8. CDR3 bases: TGTGCCAGCTCACCACCGTCGGGGGGGTCCTGGTACGAGCAGTACTTC. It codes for CASSPPSGGSWYEQYF.

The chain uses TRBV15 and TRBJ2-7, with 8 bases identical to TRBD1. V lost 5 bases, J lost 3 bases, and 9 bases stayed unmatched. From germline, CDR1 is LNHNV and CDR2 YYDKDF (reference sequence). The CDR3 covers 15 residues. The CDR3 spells CATSAPPGTGYEQYF. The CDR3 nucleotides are TGTGCCACCAGCGCCCCCCCCGGGACAGGCTACGAGCAGTACTTC.